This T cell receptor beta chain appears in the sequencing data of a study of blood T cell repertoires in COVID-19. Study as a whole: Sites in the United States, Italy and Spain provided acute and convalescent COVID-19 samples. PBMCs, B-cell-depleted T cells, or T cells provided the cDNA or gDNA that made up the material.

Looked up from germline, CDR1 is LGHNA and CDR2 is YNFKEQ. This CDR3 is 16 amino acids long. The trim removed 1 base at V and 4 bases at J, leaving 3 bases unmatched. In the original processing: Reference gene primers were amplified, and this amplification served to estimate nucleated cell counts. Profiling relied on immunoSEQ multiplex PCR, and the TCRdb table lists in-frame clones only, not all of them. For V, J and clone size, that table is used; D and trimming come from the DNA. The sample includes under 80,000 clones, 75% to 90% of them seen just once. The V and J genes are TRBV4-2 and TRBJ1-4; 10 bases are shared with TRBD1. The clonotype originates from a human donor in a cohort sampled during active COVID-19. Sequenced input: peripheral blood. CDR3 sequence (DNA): TGTGCCAGCAGCCAAGGCGGACAGGGGGATAATGAAAAACTGTTTTTT. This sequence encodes CASSQGGQGDNEKLFF.